The source of this T cell receptor beta chain is a study of CD8+CD57+ T cells in acquired aplastic anemia listed by TCRdb under 2018. Study-wide context: DNA extracted from sorted CD4+ and CD8+ cells had a mean of roughly 3.4 ug, with a range of roughly 0.19 to 27.4 ug. A CD8+CD57+ expansion meant a frequency higher than the mean frequency seen in healthy subjects. Points the paper makes about the study in general: No significant difference in CD8+ Simpson's diversity was found between patients and healthy controls (P=0.060). Although roughly 29 CD8+ CDR3 sequences were shared by patients and controls, these sequences appeared highly expressed in patients and within the immunodominant clones of patients.

Trimming removed 1 base from V and 0 bases from J, leaving 14 bases between the germline ends. The germline V gene encodes CDR1 DFQATT and CDR2 SNEGSKA (reference sequence). From cysteine to phenylalanine, the CDR3 is 16 amino acids long. Of the read, only the CDR3 DNA is kept; its 48 bases are in frame from base 1. Notes on this clonotype: Its antigen is still unknown. Nothing much larger sits one base from this clone, and base qualities are not available.

The patients picked for sequencing were ones in whom flow cytometry had shown an expansion of CD8+CD57+ cells. All patients had severe acquired aplastic anemia diagnosed by International Study of Aplastic Anemia and Agranulocytosis and Camitta criteria. At the time blood was sampled, none of the patients had received any therapy. The study deep-sequenced TCR repertoires of sorted CD4+ and CD8+ blood T cells from severe aplastic anemia patients and healthy subjects. Patients were enrolled under clinicaltrials.gov protocols 00001620, 01623167, 00001397, 00071045, 00081523 and 00961064 in the USA. Ficoll-Paque density gradient centrifugation was used to isolate peripheral blood mononuclear cells. Before DNA was extracted, CD4+ and CD8+ T cells were sorted using either FACS or magnetic beads. Genomic DNA served as template for TCR beta VDJ combination and CDR3 sequence profiling. An Illumina HiSeq 2000 was used for TCR repertoire sequencing. The published analysis was carried out like this. Repertoires were assessed using TRBV/TRBJ rearrangement plots, CDR3 size and DJ length profiles, and Simpson's diversity index. The most abundant DNA sequence in the deep sequencing data was taken as the immunodominant clone. CDR3 amino acid sequences were screened for sharing across subjects and were compared with published repertoires and the VDJdb database. TCRdb redid the processing of the public reads, applying fastp at Q25 and MiXCR, and retained in-frame beta chains. Duplicate CDR3 protein sequences are folded into a single record with the most common DNA and genes. The V and J calls shown here were made by TCRdb, not taken from the authors' results. The sample table shows 150,000 to 200,000 distinct CDR3 sequences, and over 55% are seen once. The leading ten clones occupy 35% to 50% of the sample.

This sequence uses TRBV20-1 and TRBJ2-3; TRBD2 is perhaps the D gene, given 5 matching bases. The receptor comes from a human donor with aplastic anemia. Sequencing used sorted CD4+, CD8+, or CD8+CD57+ T cells (not recorded which) from PBMCs. The DNA sequence follows: TGCAGTGCTAGAGCACAAAGCGGTGCTAGCACAGATACGCAGTATTTT. This yields the protein CSARAQSGASTDTQYF.